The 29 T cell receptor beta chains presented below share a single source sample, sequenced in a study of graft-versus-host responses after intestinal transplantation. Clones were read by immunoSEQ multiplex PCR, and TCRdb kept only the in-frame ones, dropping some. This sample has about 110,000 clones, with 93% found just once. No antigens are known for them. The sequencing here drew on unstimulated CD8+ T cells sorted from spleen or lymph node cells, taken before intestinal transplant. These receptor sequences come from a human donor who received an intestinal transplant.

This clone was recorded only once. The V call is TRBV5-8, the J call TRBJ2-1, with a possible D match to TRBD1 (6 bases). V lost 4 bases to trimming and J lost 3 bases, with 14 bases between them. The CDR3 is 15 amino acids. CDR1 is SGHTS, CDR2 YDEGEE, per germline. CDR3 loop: CASSLQGTYYNEQFF. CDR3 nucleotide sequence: TGTGCCAGCAGCCTTCAGGGGACCTACTACAATGAGCAGTTCTTC.

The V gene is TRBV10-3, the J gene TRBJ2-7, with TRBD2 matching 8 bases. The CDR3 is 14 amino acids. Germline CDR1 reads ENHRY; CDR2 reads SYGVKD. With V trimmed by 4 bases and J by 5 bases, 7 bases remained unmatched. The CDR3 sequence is CAISADGRGHEQYF. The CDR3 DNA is TGTGCCATCAGTGCCGACGGGAGGGGCCACGAGCAGTACTTC.

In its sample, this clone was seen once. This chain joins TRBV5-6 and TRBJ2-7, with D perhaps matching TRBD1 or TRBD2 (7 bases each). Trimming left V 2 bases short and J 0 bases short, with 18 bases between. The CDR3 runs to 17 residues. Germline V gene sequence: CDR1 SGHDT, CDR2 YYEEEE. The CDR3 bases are TGTGCCAGCAGCTTTTGGGAGGGGGCGGCCCCCTCCTACGAGCAGTACTTC. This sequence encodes CASSFWEGAAPSYEQYF.

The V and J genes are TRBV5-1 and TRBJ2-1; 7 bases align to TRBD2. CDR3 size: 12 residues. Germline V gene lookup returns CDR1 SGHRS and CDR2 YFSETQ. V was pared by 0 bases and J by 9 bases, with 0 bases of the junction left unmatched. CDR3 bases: TGCGCCAGCAGCTTGGCGGGGGGTGAGCAGTTCTTC. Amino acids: CASSLAGGEQFF.

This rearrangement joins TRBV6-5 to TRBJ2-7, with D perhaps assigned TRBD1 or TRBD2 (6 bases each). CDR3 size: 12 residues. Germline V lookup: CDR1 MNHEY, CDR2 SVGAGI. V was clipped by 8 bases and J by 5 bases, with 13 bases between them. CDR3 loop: CASGGPGNEQYF. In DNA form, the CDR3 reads TGTGCCAGCGGGGGGCCGGGGAACGAGCAGTACTTC.

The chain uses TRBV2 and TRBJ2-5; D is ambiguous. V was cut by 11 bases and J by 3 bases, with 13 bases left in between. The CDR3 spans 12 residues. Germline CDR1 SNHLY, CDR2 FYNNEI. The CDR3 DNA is TGTGCCGAGGCCCCCTTGAAAGAGACCCAGTACTTC. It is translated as CAEAPLKETQYF.

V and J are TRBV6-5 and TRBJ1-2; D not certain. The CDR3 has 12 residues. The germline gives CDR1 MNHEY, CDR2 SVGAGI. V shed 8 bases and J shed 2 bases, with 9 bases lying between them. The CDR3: CASDMKNYGYTF. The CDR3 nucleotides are TGTGCCAGCGACATGAAAAACTATGGCTACACCTTC.

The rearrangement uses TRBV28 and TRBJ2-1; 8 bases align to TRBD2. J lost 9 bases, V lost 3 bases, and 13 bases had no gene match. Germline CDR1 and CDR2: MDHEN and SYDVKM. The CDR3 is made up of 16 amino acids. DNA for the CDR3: TGTGCCAGCAGTTTGCGTGGACTAGCACGAATCGGTGAGCAGTTCTTC. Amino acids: CASSLRGLARIGEQFF.

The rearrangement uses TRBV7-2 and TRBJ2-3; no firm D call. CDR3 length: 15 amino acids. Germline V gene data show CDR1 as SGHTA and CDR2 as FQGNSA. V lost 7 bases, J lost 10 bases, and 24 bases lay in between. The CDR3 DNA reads TGTGCCAGCATCGATTCGGGCAGCATTATAGGAGCGCAGTATTTT. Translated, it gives CASIDSGSIIGAQYF.

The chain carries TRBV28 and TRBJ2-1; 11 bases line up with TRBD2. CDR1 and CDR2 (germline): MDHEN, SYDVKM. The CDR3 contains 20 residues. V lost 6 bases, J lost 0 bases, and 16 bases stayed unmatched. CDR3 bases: TGTGCCAGCAGCTCCTGGTGGCTAGCGGGAGGCGTTAGCTCCTACAATGAGCAGTTCTTC. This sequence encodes CASSSWWLAGGVSSYNEQFF.

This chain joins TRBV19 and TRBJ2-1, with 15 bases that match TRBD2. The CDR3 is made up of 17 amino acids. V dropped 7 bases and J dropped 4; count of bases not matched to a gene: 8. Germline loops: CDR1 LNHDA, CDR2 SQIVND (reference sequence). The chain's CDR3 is CASTIGTSGRMYNEQFF. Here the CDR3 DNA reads TGTGCCAGTACCATCGGGACTAGCGGGAGGATGTACAATGAGCAGTTCTTC.

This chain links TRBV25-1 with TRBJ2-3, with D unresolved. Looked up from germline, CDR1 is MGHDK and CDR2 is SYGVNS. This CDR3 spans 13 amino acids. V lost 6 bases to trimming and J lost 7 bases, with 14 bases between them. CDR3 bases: TGTGCCAGCAGCGAAGGAGAGTCCTATACGCAGTATTTT. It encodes CASSEGESYTQYF.

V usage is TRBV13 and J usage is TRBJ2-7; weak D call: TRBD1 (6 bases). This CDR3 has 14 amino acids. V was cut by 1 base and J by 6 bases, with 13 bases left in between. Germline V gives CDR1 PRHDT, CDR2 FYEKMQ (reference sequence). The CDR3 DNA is TGTGCCAGCAGCTTAGATGACAGGTTTGGCGAGCAGTACTTC. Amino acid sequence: CASSLDDRFGEQYF. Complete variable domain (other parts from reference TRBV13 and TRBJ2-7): AAGVIQSPRHLIKEKRETATLKCYPIPRHDTVYWYQQGPGQDPQFLISFYEKMQSDKGSIPDRFSAQQFSDYHSELNMSSLELGDSALYFCASSLDDRFGEQYFGPGTRLTVT.

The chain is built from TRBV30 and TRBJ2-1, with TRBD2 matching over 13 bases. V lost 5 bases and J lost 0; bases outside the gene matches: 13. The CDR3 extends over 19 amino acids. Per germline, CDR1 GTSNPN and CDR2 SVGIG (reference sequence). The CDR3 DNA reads TGTGCCTGGGATACGGGACTAGCGGGGTTGGGGAGCTCCTACAATGAGCAGTTCTTC. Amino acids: CAWDTGLAGLGSSYNEQFF. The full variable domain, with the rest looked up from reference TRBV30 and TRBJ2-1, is SQTIHQWPATLVQPVGSPLSLECTVEGTSNPNLYWYRQAAGRGLQLLFYSVGIGQISSEVPQNLSASRPQDRQFILSSKKLLLSDSGFYLCAWDTGLAGLGSSYNEQFFGPGTRLTVL.

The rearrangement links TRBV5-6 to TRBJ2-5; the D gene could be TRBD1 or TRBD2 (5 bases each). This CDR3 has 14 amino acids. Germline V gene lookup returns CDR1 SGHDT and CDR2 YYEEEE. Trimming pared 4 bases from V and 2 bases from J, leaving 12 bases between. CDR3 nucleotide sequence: TGTGCCAGCAGCCTCGGCTGGGGGCAAGAGACCCAGTACTTC. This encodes CASSLGWGQETQYF. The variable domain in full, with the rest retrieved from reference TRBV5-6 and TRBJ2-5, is DAGVTQSPTHLIKTRGQQVTLRCSPKSGHDTVSWYQQALGQGPQFIFQYYEEEERQRGNFPDRFSGHQFPNYSSELNVNALLLGDSALYLCASSLGWGQETQYFGPGTRLLVL.

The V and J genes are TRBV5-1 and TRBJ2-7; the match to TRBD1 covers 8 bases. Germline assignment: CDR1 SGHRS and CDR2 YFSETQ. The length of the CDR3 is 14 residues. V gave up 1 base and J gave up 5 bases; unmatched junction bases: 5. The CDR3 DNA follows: TGCGCCAGCAGCTTGTCCCAGGGGGCCGACGAGCAGTACTTC. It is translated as CASSLSQGADEQYF.

In nucleotides, the CDR3 is TGTGCCAGCAGCTCCCGGGACAGAAACACCGGGGAGCTGTTTTTT. It translates to CASSSRDRNTGELFF. This chain connects TRBV11-3 to TRBJ2-2, with 7 bases identical to TRBD1. Germline V gives CDR1 SGHNT, CDR2 YENEEA. Trimming took 4 bases from V and 2 from J; bases not matched to a gene: 4. This CDR3 is 15 amino acids long.

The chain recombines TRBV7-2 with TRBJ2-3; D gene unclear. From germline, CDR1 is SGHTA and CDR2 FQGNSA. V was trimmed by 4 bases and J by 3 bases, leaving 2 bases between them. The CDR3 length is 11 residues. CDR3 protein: CASSSTDTQYF. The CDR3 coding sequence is TGTGCCAGCAGCTCAACAGATACGCAGTATTTT.

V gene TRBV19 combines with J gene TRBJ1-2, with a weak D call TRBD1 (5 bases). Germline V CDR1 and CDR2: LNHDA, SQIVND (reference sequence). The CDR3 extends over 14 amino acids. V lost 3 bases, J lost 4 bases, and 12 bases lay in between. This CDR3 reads CASSMQGLSYGYTF. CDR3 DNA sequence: TGTGCCAGTAGTATGCAGGGATTGAGCTATGGCTACACCTTC.

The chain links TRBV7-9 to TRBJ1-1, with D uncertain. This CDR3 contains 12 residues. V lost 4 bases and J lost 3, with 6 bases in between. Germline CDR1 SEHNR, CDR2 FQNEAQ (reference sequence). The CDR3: CASSSGYTEAFF. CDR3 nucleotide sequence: TGTGCCAGCAGCTCCGGTTACACTGAAGCTTTCTTT.

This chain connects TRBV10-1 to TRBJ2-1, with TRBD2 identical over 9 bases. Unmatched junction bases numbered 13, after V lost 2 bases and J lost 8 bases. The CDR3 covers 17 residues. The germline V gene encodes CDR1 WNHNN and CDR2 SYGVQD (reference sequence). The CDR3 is CASSELGTSYDLDEQFF. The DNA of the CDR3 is TGCGCCAGCAGTGAGCTAGGGACTAGCTATGACTTGGATGAGCAGTTCTTC.

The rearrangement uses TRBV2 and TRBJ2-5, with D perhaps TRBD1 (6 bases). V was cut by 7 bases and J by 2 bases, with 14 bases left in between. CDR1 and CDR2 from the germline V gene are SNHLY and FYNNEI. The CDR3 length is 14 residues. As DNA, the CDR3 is TGTGCCAGCAAGAGGATGACAGGACAAGAGACCCAGTACTTC. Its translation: CASKRMTGQETQYF.

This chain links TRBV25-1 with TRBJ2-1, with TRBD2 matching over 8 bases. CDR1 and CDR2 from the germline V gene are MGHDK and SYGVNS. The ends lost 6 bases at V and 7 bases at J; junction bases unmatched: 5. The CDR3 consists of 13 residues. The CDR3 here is CASSRTSYNEQFF. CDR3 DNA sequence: TGTGCCAGCAGCAGGACTAGCTATAATGAGCAGTTCTTC.

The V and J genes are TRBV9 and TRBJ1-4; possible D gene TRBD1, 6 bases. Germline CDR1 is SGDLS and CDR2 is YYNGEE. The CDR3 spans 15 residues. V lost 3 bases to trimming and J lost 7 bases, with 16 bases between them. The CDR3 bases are TGTGCCAGCAGCGCCTCGGGGGGCAGGGGTGAAAAACTGTTTTTT. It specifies CASSASGGRGEKLFF.

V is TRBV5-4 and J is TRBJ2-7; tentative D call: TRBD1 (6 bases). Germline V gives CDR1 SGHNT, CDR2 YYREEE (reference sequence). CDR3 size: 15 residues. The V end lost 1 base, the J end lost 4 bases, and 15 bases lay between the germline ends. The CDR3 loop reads CASSLQIGQIYEQYF. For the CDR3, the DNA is TGTGCCAGCAGCTTGCAGATTGGACAGATATACGAGCAGTACTTC.

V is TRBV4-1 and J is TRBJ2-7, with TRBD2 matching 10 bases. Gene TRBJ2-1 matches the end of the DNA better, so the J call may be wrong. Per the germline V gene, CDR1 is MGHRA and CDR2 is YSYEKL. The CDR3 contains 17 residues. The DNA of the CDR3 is TGCGCCAGCAGCCATTCTACCGGGACTAGCGTACTCAATGAGCAGTTCTTC. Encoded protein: CASSHSTGTSVLNEQFF.

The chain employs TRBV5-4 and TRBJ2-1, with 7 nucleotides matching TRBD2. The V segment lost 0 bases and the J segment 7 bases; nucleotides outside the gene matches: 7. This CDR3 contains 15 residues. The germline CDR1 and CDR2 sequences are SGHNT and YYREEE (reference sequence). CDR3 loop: CASSLALSGFNEQFF. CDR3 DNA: TGTGCCAGCAGCTTGGCCCTTAGCGGGTTTAATGAGCAGTTCTTC.

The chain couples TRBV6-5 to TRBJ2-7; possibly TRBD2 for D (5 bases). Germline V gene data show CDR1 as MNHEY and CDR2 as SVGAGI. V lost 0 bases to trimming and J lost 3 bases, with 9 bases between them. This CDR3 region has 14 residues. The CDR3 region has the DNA TGTGCCAGCAGTTACTCCGGCGCGGGCTACGAGCAGTACTTC. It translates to CASSYSGAGYEQYF.

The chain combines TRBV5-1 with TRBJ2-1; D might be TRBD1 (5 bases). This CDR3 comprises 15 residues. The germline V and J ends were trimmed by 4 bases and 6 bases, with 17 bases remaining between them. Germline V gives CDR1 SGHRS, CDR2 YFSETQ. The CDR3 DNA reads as TGCGCCAGCAGCCCCGGACAACCCCCCAGCAATGAGCAGTTCTTC. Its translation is CASSPGQPPSNEQFF.